Reported below is one TCR beta chain. Its target is unknown. Assay: immunoSEQ multiplex PCR; the TCRdb copy retains only in-frame clones and omits some. Of under 2.5 million clones listed, 85% to 95% were seen once; the top ten hold approximately 0.4%. The data originate from a study of shared clonotypes between healthy human individuals. Overall study results and limits: Relative to memory subsets, naive subsets generally showed larger estimated richness.

The CDR3 loop spans 17 amino acids. Germline loops: CDR1 SGHTA, CDR2 FQGTGA. J lost 4 bases, V lost 2 bases, and 9 bases had no gene match. Sequencing input: naive CD4+ T cells from PBMCs. Noted subset: CD45RA+ positively selected. The source is a man younger than 30 in good health. Some clones in this sample may be carry-over from other donors' samples. The chain carries TRBV7-3 and TRBJ2-3, with 10 bases matching TRBD1. Here the CDR3 DNA reads TGTGCCAGCAGCTTAGGTCTTGGACAGGGGGTCCCAGATACGCAGTATTTT. Its protein product is CASSLGLGQGVPDTQYF.